Listed below are T cell receptor beta chains from one sample, sequenced in a study of PD-L1 blockade in urothelial cancer. Only in-frame clones appear in the TCRdb table, and some are missing; sequencing was by immunoSEQ multiplex PCR. This table has around 100,000 clones, nearly 90% appearing once. Material: PBMCs, obtained around atezolizumab (anti-PD-L1) treatment. Receptors were obtained from a man aged 55 to 70 with urothelial cancer. CDR3s include the opening cysteine and the closing phenylalanine or tryptophan. A D gene is named only where the DNA matches it firmly. Clone size is shown for a subset of rows, as once, few, many or a class of expanded clone.

d_gene	v_gene	abundance	j_gene	CDR3nt	CDR3aa
-	TRBV5-8	once	TRBJ2-5	TGTGCCAGCAGCTTGCCAGGGGTCCGAGAGACCCAGTACTTC	CASSLPGVRETQYF
-	TRBV27	-	TRBJ2-5	TGTGCCAGCAGTTTCCACAAGAAAGAGACCCAGTACTTC	CASSFHKKETQYF
TRBD1	TRBV6-1	-	TRBJ1-5	TGTGCCAGCAGGCGCCAACAGGGGCAGCCCCAGCATTTT	CASRRQQGQPQHF
TRBD1	TRBV4-3	-	TRBJ1-2	TGCGCCAGCAGCCGCGTGGGACAGAACTATGGCTACACCTTC	CASSRVGQNYGYTF
TRBD1	TRBV7-2	few	TRBJ1-1	TGTGCCAGCAGCCCAGGACAGGGGGCCCGGGCTTTCTTT	CASSPGQGARAFF
-	TRBV7-9	-	TRBJ1-5	TGTGCCAGCAGCTTAGCCAGGGGCAATCAGCCCCAGCATTTT	CASSLARGNQPQHF
-	TRBV11-3	-	TRBJ1-1	TGTGCCAGCAGCTTAGATAAGAACACTGAAGCTTTCTTT	CASSLDKNTEAFF
TRBD1	TRBV28	-	TRBJ2-4	TGTGCCAGCACCCCGACTAAGACAGGGGGCGCTGGCATTCAGTACTTC	CASTPTKTGGAGIQYF
-	TRBV7-9	-	TRBJ2-5	TGTGCCAGCAGCCATCTCTCCTTTCGGGAGACCCAGTACTTC	CASSHLSFRETQYF
TRBD2	TRBV9	-	TRBJ2-3	TGTGCCAGCAGCACTGGGACTAGCGTATACACAGATACGCAGTATTTT	CASSTGTSVYTDTQYF
TRBD1	TRBV7-8	-	TRBJ1-2	TGTGCCAGCAGCTTAGCTCTTGGGACAGGCCGGACCTCTAACTATGGCTACACCTTC	CASSLALGTGRTSNYGYTF
-	TRBV6-1	few	TRBJ1-3	TGTGCCAGCAGTGTGCACAGGGTGTCGGGAAACACCATATATTTT	CASSVHRVSGNTIYF
TRBD2	TRBV7-6	-	TRBJ2-3	TGTGCCAGCAGCCGCCGGGTAGCGGGAGGTATAGATACGCAGTATTTT	CASSRRVAGGIDTQYF
-	TRBV2	-	TRBJ1-4	TGTGCCGTAGGGGGGGACACAGGAGAAAAACTGTTTTTT	CAVGGDTGEKLFF
-	TRBV5-6	-	TRBJ1-2	TGTGCCAGCAGCCCGCCAGGGGTGAGTGGCTACACCTTC	CASSPPGVSGYTF
TRBD1	TRBV10-3	-	TRBJ1-2	TGTGCCATCAGGGACAGGCAAGCTAACTATGGCTACACCTTC	CAIRDRQANYGYTF
-	TRBV2	-	TRBJ1-5	TGTGCCAGCAGCCCCGGTTTGAACAATCAGCCCCAGCATTTT	CASSPGLNNQPQHF
TRBD1	TRBV10-2	-	TRBJ2-7	TGCGCCAGCAGTGACGGAAGGGGGCGTTACGAGCAGTACTTC	CASSDGRGRYEQYF
-	TRBV29-1	-	TRBJ1-2	TGCAGCGTTGACCAGGGTGGAAACTATGGCTACACCTTC	CSVDQGGNYGYTF
TRBD2	TRBV7-2	-	TRBJ2-7	TGTGCCAGCAGCCCGTCCGGAATAGCGGGGTCCGAGCAGTACTTC	CASSPSGIAGSEQYF
-	TRBV5-6	once	TRBJ1-4	TGTGCCAGCAGCTGGGGACATAATAATGAAAAACTGTTTTTT	CASSWGHNNEKLFF
-	TRBV9	-	TRBJ2-5	TGTGCCAGCAGCGTTAGCAGTCAAGAGACCCAGTACTTC	CASSVSSQETQYF
-	TRBV25-1	few	TRBJ1-3	TGTGCCAGCAGTGATCCAGCAGGCTCTGGAAACACCATATATTTT	CASSDPAGSGNTIYF